The clone carrying this T cell receptor (beta chain) was recorded a few times. Its specificity is unknown. The sample comes from a study of T-cell reconstitution after alpha-beta-depleted transplantation in children. Regarding the study as a whole: It was newly produced T cells that mostly accounted for T-cell counts and diversity one year after transplant. Approximately two months post-transplant, alpha-beta T cells reportedly originated from several hundred expanded graft clones. It was surviving recipient T cells and thymic progenitors that gave some patients high TCRbeta diversity at day 60.

This sample's TCRbeta library carried unique molecular identifier barcodes. TCRdb fed the PCR reads into MiXCR, producing one record per CDR3 protein. Of hundreds of thousands of distinct CDR3 sequences listed, approximately 15% were seen once; the top ten hold around two fifths. The length of the CDR3 is 14 residues. The germline V gene encodes CDR1 MDHEN and CDR2 SYDVKM. J lost 2 bases, V lost 7 bases, and 6 bases had no gene match. This rearrangement joins TRBV28 to TRBJ2-5, with 8 bases lining up with TRBD1. The TCR sequence derives from a male patient between 2 and 10 years old who had a stem cell transplant for acute lymphoblastic leukemia, so the T cells may come from the graft donor. Sequenced here: PBMCs, mostly from graft donor cells, sampled 360 days after TCRalphabeta/CD19-depleted stem cell transplant. CDR3 protein: CASKIYRGQETQYF. The CDR3 DNA sequence: TGTGCCAGCAAAATTTACAGGGGGCAAGAGACCCAGTACTTC. Drawing the rest from reference TRBV28 and TRBJ2-5, the complete variable domain is DVKVTQSSRYLVKRTGEKVFLECVQDMDHENMFWYRQDPGLGLRLIYFSYDVKMKEKGDIPEGYSVSREKKERFSLILESASTNQTSMYLCASKIYRGQETQYFGPGTRLLVL.